These T cell receptor beta chains were read from a single sample in a study of regulatory T cells in long-lasting Graves disease. TCRdb re-analysed the multiplex PCR reads in MiXCR, keeping a single row per CDR3 protein. Of 450,000 to 600,000 distinct CDR3 sequences detected, about 17% appear once; the ten largest clones hold more than 10%. The same sample was also used in a study of T cells in Graves' hyperthyroidism and ophthalmopathy.

Sequencing was performed on peripheral blood mononuclear cells (PBMCs), taken at new diagnosis, from a patient treated with antithyroid drugs. All receptors derive from a middle-aged man with Graves disease. Both conserved end residues are part of each CDR3. A D gene is named only where the DNA matches it firmly.

TRBJ2-3 NA TRBV10-3 CAIKPWRGGKDTQYF
TRBJ2-1 TRBD2 TRBV9 CASSASGLAGRNEQFF
TRBJ2-5 TRBD1 TRBV5-1 CASSQYGQGGQETQYF
TRBJ1-1 NA TRBV20-1 CSAWGGAIEAFF
TRBJ2-7 NA TRBV12-3/TRBV12-4 CASRFLTNEQYF
TRBJ2-1 TRBD2 TRBV9 CASSVVAGGQYNEQFF
TRBJ1-2 NA TRBV24-1 CATSGNRPNYGYTF
TRBJ2-3 NA TRBV7-9 CASSFGSTDTQYF
TRBJ2-7 TRBD2 TRBV5-1 CASSGGTRTYEQYF
TRBJ2-3 TRBD2 TRBV11-2 CASSLELAGFTDTQYF
TRBJ2-7 NA TRBV5-1 CASSSRGEGRHEQYF
TRBJ1-4 TRBD1 TRBV7-8 CASSLEDRAVEKLFF
TRBJ1-2 NA TRBV28 CAISQVIYGYTF
TRBJ2-7 NA TRBV5-1 CASSLLWPGDSYEQYF
TRBJ2-3 NA TRBV20-1 CSAKRELGTDTQYF
TRBJ1-4 TRBD1 TRBV6-1 CASSRTGGFEKLFF
TRBJ2-3 NA TRBV5-1 CASSLAKGGAADTQYF
TRBJ2-7 NA TRBV7-8 CASSSTGTLIEQYF
TRBJ2-1 TRBD1 TRBV14 CASSWGQGVLNEQFF
TRBJ1-2 TRBD1 TRBV7-9 CASSGTRQGVGYTF
TRBJ2-6 NA TRBV28 CASSLQGSGANVLTF
TRBJ2-1 NA TRBV11-1 CASSLRRDSGGYNEQFF
TRBJ2-1 NA TRBV12-3/TRBV12-4 CASSLRGTYNEQFF
TRBJ2-7 TRBD1 TRBV12-3/TRBV12-4 CASSPGQGFSYEQYF
TRBJ1-3 TRBD1 TRBV28 CASSNDRGPGNTIYF
TRBJ2-5 TRBD2 TRBV18 CASSTGTSGIHETQYF
TRBJ1-1 NA TRBV27 CASSRDLMNTEAFF
TRBJ2-7 NA TRBV28 CASAVPGQTYEQYF
TRBJ1-1 NA TRBV20-1 CSAPSIGMNTEAFF
TRBJ2-1 NA TRBV29-1 CSVARWSSYNEQFF
TRBJ2-1 TRBD2 TRBV10-1 CASSGTSGRSQNEQFF
TRBJ2-7 NA TRBV9 CASSVGGGTTYEQYF
TRBJ2-2 TRBD2 TRBV12-3/TRBV12-4 CASSVLLAGVANTGELFF
TRBJ2-1 TRBD2 TRBV20-1 CSARGKLAGAYNEQFF
TRBJ2-7 NA TRBV20-1 CSARDRSYEQYF